Listed here is a single T cell receptor beta chain. The antigen is not known. As to time point: blood 2 weeks post-SBRT. The treatment: 15 Gy SBRT to primary tumor, nephrectomy 4 weeks later. This renal cell carcinoma was of the clear cell type. The sample comes from a study of radiation and T cells in renal cell carcinoma. Study as a whole: Nephrectomy followed 15 Gy stereotactic body radiation by 4 weeks.

V lost 2 bases, J lost 2 bases, and 16 bases lay in between. Germline V gives CDR1 SGHDT, CDR2 YYEEEE. There are 16 residues in the CDR3. The table came from immunoSEQ multiplex PCR; TCRdb's copy has only in-frame clones and leaves some out. The sample consists of over 55,000 clones, around 77% of them appearing once. Study results and limitations: In blood, top tumor clones expanded by 2 weeks, shrinking by 4. Baseline intratumoral clonotype presence is unknown without pretreatment biopsies.

The rearrangement uses TRBV5-6 and TRBJ2-5, with D perhaps TRBD1 or TRBD2 (5 bases each). This TCR was recovered from a man between 60 and 70 years old with renal cell carcinoma. The sample in question was blood, obtained from a patient whose treatment included radiotherapy and nephrectomy. The CDR3 protein is CASSFGTDRYQETQYF. CDR3 DNA: TGTGCCAGCAGCTTTGGGACGGATCGTTATCAAGAGACCCAGTACTTC.